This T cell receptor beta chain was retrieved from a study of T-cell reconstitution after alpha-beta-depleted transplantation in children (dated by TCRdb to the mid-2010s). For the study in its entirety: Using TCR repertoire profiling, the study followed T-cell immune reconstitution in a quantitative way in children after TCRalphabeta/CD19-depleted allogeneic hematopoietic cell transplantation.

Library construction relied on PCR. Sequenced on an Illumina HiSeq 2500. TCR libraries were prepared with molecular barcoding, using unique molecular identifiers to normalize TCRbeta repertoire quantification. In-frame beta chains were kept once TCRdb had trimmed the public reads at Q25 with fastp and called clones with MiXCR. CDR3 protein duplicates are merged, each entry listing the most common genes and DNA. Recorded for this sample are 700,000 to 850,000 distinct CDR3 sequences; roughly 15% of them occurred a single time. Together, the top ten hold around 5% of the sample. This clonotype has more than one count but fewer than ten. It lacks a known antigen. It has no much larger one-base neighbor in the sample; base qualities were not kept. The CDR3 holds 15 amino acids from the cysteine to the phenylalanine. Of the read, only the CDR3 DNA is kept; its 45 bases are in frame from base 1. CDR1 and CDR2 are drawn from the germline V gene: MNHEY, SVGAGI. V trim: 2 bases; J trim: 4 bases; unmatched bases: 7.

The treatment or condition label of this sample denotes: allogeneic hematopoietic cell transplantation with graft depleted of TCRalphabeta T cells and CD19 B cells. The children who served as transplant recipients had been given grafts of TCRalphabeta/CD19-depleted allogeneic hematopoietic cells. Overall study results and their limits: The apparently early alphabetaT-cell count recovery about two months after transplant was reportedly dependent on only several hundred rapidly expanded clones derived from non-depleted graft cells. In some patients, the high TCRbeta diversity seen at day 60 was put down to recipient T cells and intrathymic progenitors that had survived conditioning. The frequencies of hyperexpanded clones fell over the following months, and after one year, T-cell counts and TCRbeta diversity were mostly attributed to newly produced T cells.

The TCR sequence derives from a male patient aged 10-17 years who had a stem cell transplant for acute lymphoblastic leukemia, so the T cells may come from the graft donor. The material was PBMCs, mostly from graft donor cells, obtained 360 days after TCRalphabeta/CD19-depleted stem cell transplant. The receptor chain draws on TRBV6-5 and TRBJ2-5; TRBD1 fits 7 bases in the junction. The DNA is TGTGCCAGCAGTTACCTAAGGGGGCGAGGAGAGACCCAGTACTTC. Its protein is CASSYLRGRGETQYF.